The rows below give T cell receptor beta chains drawn from one sample of a study of T cells after yellow fever vaccination. TCRdb redid the calling of the 5' RACE reads with MiXCR, one entry per CDR3 protein. Counted here are over 70,000 distinct CDR3 sequences, approximately 7.5% occurring once; the ten biggest clones make up around 38%. The sample was CD8+ T cells sorted from PBMCs, taken on the day of the yellow fever booster vaccination. These receptors were collected from a man between 25 and 39 years old who received the YFV17D yellow fever vaccine. Each CDR3 is given with its conserved first and last residue.

V	J	CDR3
TRBV7-2	TRBJ1-1	CASSSAVVGTEAFF
TRBV12-3/TRBV12-4	TRBJ2-3	CASSSPLAGGPSHTQYF
TRBV24-1	TRBJ2-4	CATSDPGVGQGINIQYF
TRBV7-7	TRBJ2-7	CASSPTDRAYEQYF
TRBV20-1	TRBJ2-5	CSASLLAGGLETQYF
TRBV6-5	TRBJ2-5	CASSYSPGSRTQYF
TRBV29-1	TRBJ2-7	CSAGTGDYEQYF
TRBV6-1	TRBJ1-1	CASSILTGSEAFF
TRBV29-1	TRBJ2-1	CSVPGQGGNNEQFF
TRBV5-1	TRBJ2-7	CASSRRTNGSYEQYF
TRBV28	TRBJ2-1	CASLGGDNEQFF
TRBV20-1	TRBJ2-1	CSARISGSEQFF
TRBV6-5	TRBJ2-3	CASSYSSTDTQYF
TRBV12-3/TRBV12-4	TRBJ2-5	CASSNRDRGYQETQYF
TRBV6-5	TRBJ2-1	CASSYGTSGNEQFF
TRBV11-2	TRBJ2-5	CASKAGVSTIEETQYF
TRBV7-9	TRBJ2-7	CASSLDLRDITSYEQYF
TRBV3-1	TRBJ2-7	CASSQELAEAYEQYF
TRBV11-2	TRBJ2-7	CASSDITTGLLTYF
TRBV7-6	TRBJ2-3	CASSTPTSGRARDTQYF
TRBV12-3/TRBV12-4	TRBJ1-6	CASSFGAGQGSPLHF
TRBV27	TRBJ1-2	CASSPSNYGYTF
TRBV13	TRBJ2-5	CASSWGGQETQYF
TRBV6-2/TRBV6-3	TRBJ1-5	CASSPTGQPQHF
TRBV20-1	TRBJ2-1	CSARDRSIEQFF